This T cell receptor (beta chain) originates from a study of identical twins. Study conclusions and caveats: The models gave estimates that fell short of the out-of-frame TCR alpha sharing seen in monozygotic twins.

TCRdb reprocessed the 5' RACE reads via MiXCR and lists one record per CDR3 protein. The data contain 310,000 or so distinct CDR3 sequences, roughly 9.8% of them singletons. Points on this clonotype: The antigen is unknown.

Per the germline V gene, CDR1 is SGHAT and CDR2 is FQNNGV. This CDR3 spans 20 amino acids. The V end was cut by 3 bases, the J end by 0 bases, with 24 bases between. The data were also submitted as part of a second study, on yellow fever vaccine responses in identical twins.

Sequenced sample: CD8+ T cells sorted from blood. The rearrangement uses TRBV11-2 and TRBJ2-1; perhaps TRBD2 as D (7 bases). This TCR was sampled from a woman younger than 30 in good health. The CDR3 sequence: CASSFPPGALADSSYNEQFF. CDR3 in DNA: TGTGCCAGCAGCTTTCCTCCGGGGGCGCTAGCGGACAGCTCCTACAATGAGCAGTTCTTC.